This TCR beta chain derives from a study of T cell responses to AZD1222 COVID-19 vaccine. General study findings and limits: The repertoires were collected only after the peak T cell response. Dominant CD4 TCR responses targeted spike regions 160-218 and 743-854.

Germline V gene sequence: CDR1 SEHNR, CDR2 FQNEAQ (reference sequence). The CDR3 consists of 13 residues. V lost 7 bases, J lost 3 bases, and 10 bases lay in between. Details on this clone: Its cognate antigen is unknown.

Sequencing was performed with immunoSEQ multiplex PCR; in TCRdb, only in-frame clones are kept and a portion is missing. The profile covers 90,000 to 150,000 clones, with around 86% appearing a single time and approximately 1.1% taken by the ten largest. This receptor was identified in an adult in good health. This chain links TRBV7-9 with TRBJ1-3; D gene ambiguous. The sequences come from peripheral blood, collected on day 0 of AZD1222 vaccination. In DNA, the CDR3 is TGTGCCAGCAAGGAGGGCTTTGGAAACACCATATATTTT. It codes for CASKEGFGNTIYF.